The clone carrying this T cell receptor beta chain was observed a few times. Its antigen remains unknown. The source of the sample is a study of T cells in localized non-small cell lung cancer. Notes on the study in general: A median of roughly 50 of the top 100 tumor clones appeared in adjacent lung, which was paired and uninvolved. Since sequencing was restricted to only one region of the tumor, intratumor heterogeneity remains a possibility.

The CDR3 covers 15 residues. CDR1 is SGDLS and CDR2 is YYNGEE in the germline V gene. V trimming: 4 bases; J trimming: 4 bases; junction bases outside the gene matches: 9. Free of atypia, the adjacent lung was collected at least 2 cm away from the tumor margin. Method: immunoSEQ multiplex PCR; TCRdb's copy keeps in-frame clones and lacks some. Here the sample spans over a thousand clones, roughly 22% being singletons. The specimen comprised normal lung tissue next to the tumor, sampled before any cancer treatment. This chain joins TRBV9 and TRBJ1-1; TRBD1 aligns across 8 bases. This receptor was obtained from a female donor older than 55 with stage I squamous cell lung carcinoma. The CDR3 reads CASSTSGGGGTEAFF. The CDR3 DNA sequence: TGTGCCAGCAGCACTTCAGGGGGCGGAGGCACTGAAGCTTTCTTT.